This T cell receptor (beta chain) was identified during a study of OX40 agonist ivuxolimab in advanced cancers. Study overall: Cohort: approximately 83% men, mean age about 60, aged roughly 20 to 79.

The CDR3 sequence is 11 residues long. CDR1 is SGHKS, CDR2 YYEKEE, per germline (reference sequence). V lost 4 bases and J lost 8, with 7 bases in between. Sequencing used immunoSEQ multiplex PCR; TCRdb keeps in-frame clones, though not all of them. The top ten hold around 6.3% of the sample, which has tens of thousands of clones, approximately 86% seen once. This clonotype originated in an adult with an advanced solid tumor such as melanoma, head and neck, liver or kidney cancer. The chain employs TRBV5-5 and TRBJ2-1; D ambiguous. The specimen comprised CD4+ or CD8+ T cells sorted from blood, sampled in a trial of the OX40 agonist ivuxolimab. The CDR3 spells CASSARHEQFF. CDR3 nucleotides: TGTGCCAGCAGCGCCCGACATGAGCAGTTCTTC.